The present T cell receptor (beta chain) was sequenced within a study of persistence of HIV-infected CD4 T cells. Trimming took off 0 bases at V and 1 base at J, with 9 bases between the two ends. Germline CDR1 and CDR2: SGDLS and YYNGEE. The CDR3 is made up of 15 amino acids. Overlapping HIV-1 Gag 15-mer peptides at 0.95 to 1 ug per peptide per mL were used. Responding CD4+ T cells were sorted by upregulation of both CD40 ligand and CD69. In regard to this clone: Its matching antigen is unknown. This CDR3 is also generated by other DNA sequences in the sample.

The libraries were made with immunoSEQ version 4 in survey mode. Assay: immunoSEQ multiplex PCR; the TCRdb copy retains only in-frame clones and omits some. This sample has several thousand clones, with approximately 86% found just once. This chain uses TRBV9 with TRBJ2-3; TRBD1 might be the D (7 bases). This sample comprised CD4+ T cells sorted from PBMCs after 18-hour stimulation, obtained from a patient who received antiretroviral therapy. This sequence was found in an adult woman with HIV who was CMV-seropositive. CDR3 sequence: CASSVAGGRTDTQYF. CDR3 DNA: TGTGCCAGCAGCGTAGCAGGGGGGCGCACAGATACGCAGTATTTT.